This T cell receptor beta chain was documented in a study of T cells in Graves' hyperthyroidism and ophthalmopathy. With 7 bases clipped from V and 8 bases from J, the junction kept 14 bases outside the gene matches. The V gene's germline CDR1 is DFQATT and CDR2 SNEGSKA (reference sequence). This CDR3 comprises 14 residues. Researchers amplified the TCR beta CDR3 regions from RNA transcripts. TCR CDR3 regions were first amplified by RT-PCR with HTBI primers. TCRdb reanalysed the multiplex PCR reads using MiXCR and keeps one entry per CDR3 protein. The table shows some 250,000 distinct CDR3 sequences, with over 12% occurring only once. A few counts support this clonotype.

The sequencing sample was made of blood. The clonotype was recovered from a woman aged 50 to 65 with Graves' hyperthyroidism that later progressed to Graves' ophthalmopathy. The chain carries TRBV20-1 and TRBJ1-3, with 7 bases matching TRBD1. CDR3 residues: CSGWDRGIRDTIYF. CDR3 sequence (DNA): TGCAGTGGCTGGGACAGAGGTATTAGAGACACCATATATTTT.